These T cell receptor beta chains were read from a single sample in a study of T cell clonotyping in hematopoietic cell transplantation. Generated by immunoSEQ multiplex PCR, the TCRdb table keeps only in-frame clones and is missing some. The table includes approximately 80,000 clones, almost 97% detected once. This specimen consisted of peripheral blood mononuclear cells, obtained before stem cell transplant. These receptors came from a woman in her forties or fifties with acute myeloid leukemia. Some clones in this sample may be carry-over from other donors' samples. CDR3s include the opening cysteine and the closing phenylalanine or tryptophan. A D gene is named only where the DNA matches it firmly. Size is stated for part of the rows, as once, few or many counts, or as a class when the clone is expanded.

TRBV6-6	.	TRBJ2-1	.	CASRLSRGYNEQFF	TGTGCCAGCAGACTAAGCCGGGGTTACAATGAGCAGTTCTTC
TRBV28	.	TRBJ1-4	.	CASSLHQGVFVEKLFF	TGTGCCAGCAGTTTACATCAGGGAGTCTTTGTTGAAAAACTGTTTTTT
TRBV27	TRBD2	TRBJ2-3	.	CASSLLAGVTDTQYF	TGTGCCAGCAGTCTACTAGCGGGAGTGACAGATACGCAGTATTTT
TRBV30	.	TRBJ1-3	.	CAWSVSFSGNTIYF	TGTGCCTGGAGTGTATCCTTCTCTGGAAACACCATATATTTT
TRBV9	TRBD2	TRBJ2-1	few	CASSVGTSGTNEQFF	TGTGCCAGCAGCGTAGGGACTAGCGGGACGAATGAGCAGTTCTTC
TRBV27	.	TRBJ2-7	.	CASSLHGNGEQYF	TGTGCCAGCAGTTTACATGGGAACGGCGAGCAGTACTTC
TRBV6-5	.	TRBJ1-1	once	CASSYGRYTEAFF	TGTGCCAGCAGTTACGGTCGTTACACTGAAGCTTTCTTT
TRBV7-2	.	TRBJ1-2	.	CASSFFEVHLYGYTF	TGTGCCAGCAGCTTCTTTGAGGTTCACCTCTATGGCTACACCTTC
TRBV28	.	TRBJ1-2	.	CASSFTRQGNYGYTF	TGTGCCAGCAGTTTCACTCGGCAGGGGAACTATGGCTACACCTTC
TRBV4-1	TRBD2	TRBJ2-3	.	CASSQVAGSSTDTQYF	TGCGCCAGCAGCCAGGTAGCGGGGTCTAGCACAGATACGCAGTATTTT
TRBV28	.	TRBJ1-3	.	CASSYPEGNTIYF	TGTGCCAGCTCCTACCCAGAGGGAAACACCATATATTTT
TRBV2	TRBD1	TRBJ1-4	.	CASRNRGQDEKLFF	TGTGCCAGCAGGAACAGGGGGCAAGATGAAAAACTGTTTTTT
TRBV28	.	TRBJ1-3	.	CASSFAGAENTIYF	TGTGCCAGCAGTTTTGCGGGGGCGGAAAACACCATATATTTT
TRBV11-3	TRBD1	TRBJ2-1	.	CASSPQGASFGEQFF	TGTGCCAGCAGCCCACAGGGGGCCTCCTTCGGTGAGCAGTTCTTC
TRBV2	TRBD1	TRBJ2-7	.	CASRVGGQGAGEQYF	TGTGCCAGCAGGGTTGGAGGACAGGGGGCGGGTGAGCAGTACTTC
TRBV2	.	TRBJ1-1	.	CASSGDLNTEAFF	TGTGCCAGCAGCGGGGATCTGAACACTGAAGCTTTCTTT
TRBV5-6	.	TRBJ2-5	.	CASSRTTWETQYF	TGTGCCAGCAGCCGGACTACCTGGGAGACCCAGTACTTC
TRBV2	.	TRBJ2-3	.	CASSENTDTQYF	TGTGCCAGCAGTGAAAACACAGATACGCAGTATTTT
TRBV7-2	.	TRBJ1-6	.	CASSSQVVSAPLHF	TGTGCCAGCAGCTCACAGGTAGTCTCGGCACCCCTCCACTTT
TRBV20-1	TRBD1	TRBJ2-1	.	CSASDRVEFF	TGCAGTGCGTCGGACAGGGTGGAGTTCTTC
TRBV9	.	TRBJ1-1	few	CASSVGLGNTEAFF	TGTGCCAGCAGCGTAGGATTGGGGAACACTGAAGCTTTCTTT
TRBV6-5	.	TRBJ1-3	.	CASSYSASSGNTIYF	TGTGCCAGCAGTTACTCGGCCAGTTCTGGAAACACCATATATTTT
TRBV7-9	.	TRBJ1-4	.	CASSLVRGDEKLFF	TGTGCCAGCAGCTTAGTTAGAGGAGATGAAAAACTGTTTTTT
TRBV7-9	.	TRBJ1-2	.	CASSLAASYGYTF	TGTGCCAGCAGCTTAGCGGCGAGCTATGGCTACACCTTC
TRBV4-1	TRBD1	TRBJ2-3	.	CASSQTDRGDTQYF	TGCGCCAGCAGCCAGACCGACAGGGGAGATACGCAGTATTTT
TRBV2	.	TRBJ1-5	.	CASSEVRGQPQHF	TGTGCCAGCAGTGAAGTTCGGGGGCAGCCCCAGCATTTT
TRBV6-6	.	TRBJ1-6	.	CATAQGSNSPLHF	TGTGCCACCGCACAGGGTAGCAATTCACCCCTCCACTTT
TRBV30	TRBD2	TRBJ2-5	.	CAWSPPGTSGFQETQYF	TGTGCCTGGAGTCCCCCCGGGACTAGCGGGTTTCAAGAGACCCAGTACTTC
TRBV2	.	TRBJ2-2	.	CASRGGVNTGELFF	TGTGCCAGCAGGGGAGGCGTTAACACCGGGGAGCTGTTTTTT
TRBV9	.	TRBJ1-1	.	CASSVAGNTEAFF	TGTGCCAGCAGCGTAGCTGGGAACACTGAAGCTTTCTTT
TRBV1	.	TRBJ2-5	.	CTSSQDPPSTSGSRCRETQYF	TGCACCAGCAGCCAAGATCCCCCCTCAACTAGCGGGAGTCGTTGCCGAGAGACCCAGTACTTC
TRBV7-7	.	TRBJ2-3	.	CASSTHRNSDTQYF	TGTGCTAGCAGCACCCACAGGAATTCAGATACGCAGTATTTT
TRBV7-3	.	TRBJ2-3	.	CASSFSPLTDTQYF	TGTGCCAGCAGCTTTTCGCCGCTAACAGATACGCAGTATTTT
TRBV29-1	TRBD1	TRBJ1-1	.	CSVGRDRGQNTEAFF	TGCAGCGTTGGGCGGGACAGGGGTCAAAACACTGAAGCTTTCTTT
TRBV27	.	TRBJ2-3	once	CASSLWGQSDTQYF	TGTGCCAGCAGTTTATGGGGGCAATCAGATACGCAGTATTTT
TRBV5-8	.	TRBJ1-2	few	CASSLRQGGYGYTF	TGTGCCAGCAGCTTGAGGCAGGGCGGGTATGGCTACACCTTC
TRBV30	TRBD1	TRBJ1-5	.	CATDRGVNQPQHF	TGTGCCACGGACAGGGGGGTTAATCAGCCCCAGCATTTT
TRBV28	.	TRBJ1-1	.	CASISNTEAFF	TGTGCCAGTATCTCAAACACTGAAGCTTTCTTT
TRBV11-2	.	TRBJ2-5	.	CASSLVNKYQETQYF	TGTGCCAGCAGCTTAGTTAACAAGTACCAAGAGACCCAGTACTTC
TRBV11-2	.	TRBJ2-1	once	CASSLAADSPYNEQFF	TGTGCCAGCAGCTTAGCAGCGGACAGTCCCTACAATGAGCAGTTCTTC
TRBV28	.	TRBJ1-2	.	CASLIPPGFGNYGYTF	TGTGCCAGCCTTATACCTCCGGGTTTTGGGAACTATGGCTACACCTTC
TRBV6-6	.	TRBJ1-6	.	CASSYSREGIGSPLHF	TGTGCCAGCAGTTACTCGAGGGAGGGGATAGGTTCACCCCTCCACTTT
TRBV14	.	TRBJ2-7	.	CASSPGKPYEQYF	TGTGCCAGCAGCCCCGGGAAGCCCTACGAGCAGTACTTC
TRBV6-1	.	TRBJ2-5	.	CASSERITLEYQETQYF	TGTGCCAGCAGTGAAAGGATTACACTAGAATACCAAGAGACCCAGTACTTC
TRBV7-8	.	TRBJ1-1	.	CASSLDTRNTEAFF	TGTGCCAGCAGCTTAGATACTCGGAACACTGAAGCTTTCTTT
TRBV4-1	.	TRBJ2-7	once	CASSQELAVRSYEQYF	TGCGCCAGCAGCCAAGAGTTAGCGGTCCGCTCCTACGAGCAGTACTTC
TRBV27	TRBD1	TRBJ1-6	.	CASSRTGGLNSPLHF	TGTGCCAGCAGCCGGACAGGGGGCCTTAATTCACCCCTCCACTTT
TRBV9	.	TRBJ1-5	.	CASSAGTAGNQPQHF	TGTGCCAGCAGCGCAGGGACGGCCGGCAATCAGCCCCAGCATTTT
TRBV19	TRBD1	TRBJ1-4	.	CASRRDRSFNEKLFF	TGTGCCAGTAGGAGGGACAGATCCTTTAATGAAAAACTGTTTTTT
TRBV28	.	TRBJ2-7	.	CASSPPGGGAFVREQYF	TGTGCCAGCAGTCCTCCAGGGGGGGGAGCTTTTGTCCGCGAGCAGTACTTC
TRBV19	TRBD2	TRBJ2-1	.	CASLAGVGQFF	TGTGCCAGCCTGGCGGGAGTAGGGCAGTTCTTC
TRBV2	.	TRBJ1-3	.	CASQADNGNTIYF	TGTGCCAGCCAGGCTGATAATGGAAACACCATATATTTT
TRBV2	.	TRBJ1-5	.	CASSGGEPQHF	TGTGCCAGCAGTGGAGGGGAGCCCCAGCATTTT
TRBV29-1	.	TRBJ2-3	.	CSVQSGPDTQYF	TGCAGCGTTCAAAGTGGGCCAGATACGCAGTATTTT
TRBV30	TRBD1	TRBJ1-2	.	CAWSPRRGHGYTF	TGTGCCTGGAGTCCTAGAAGGGGGCATGGCTACACCTTC
TRBV6-5	TRBD1	TRBJ2-7	.	CASSRTGQGVYEQYF	TGTGCCAGCAGTAGGACCGGGCAGGGGGTGTACGAGCAGTACTTC
TRBV6-1	.	TRBJ1-5	.	CASSPGRGAPQHF	TGTGCCAGCAGCCCTGGAAGGGGAGCGCCCCAGCATTTT
TRBV2	.	TRBJ2-7	.	CASRDLGTEYEQYF	TGTGCCAGCAGGGACCTCGGGACGGAATACGAGCAGTACTTC
TRBV5-1	TRBD1	TRBJ1-6	.	CASRRGTGDSPLHF	TGCGCCAGCAGACGCGGGACAGGGGATTCACCCCTCCACTTT